These 18 T cell receptor beta chains share one sample of origin, sequenced in a study of graft-versus-host responses after intestinal transplantation. Assay used: immunoSEQ multiplex PCR; TCRdb lists only in-frame clones, some missing. The sample has tens of thousands of clones; roughly nine tenths are singletons. The input for sequencing was PBMCs, taken approximately 300 days after intestinal transplant. The receptors were sampled from a human patient who received an intestinal transplant, so some T cells may come from the graft donor.

This rearrangement joins TRBV7-9 to TRBJ2-1, with TRBD2 matching 8 bases. Trimming took 3 bases from V and 8 from J; bases not matched to a gene: 3. There are 13 residues in the CDR3. The V gene's germline CDR1 is SEHNR and CDR2 FQNEAQ (reference sequence). As DNA, the CDR3 is TGTGCCAGCAGCTTCGCGGGGGGCGATGAGCAGTTCTTC. It specifies CASSFAGGDEQFF.

This chain connects TRBV7-2 to TRBJ1-4; TRBD1 matches at 8 bases. Germline loops: CDR1 SGHTA, CDR2 FQGNSA. After removal of 5 bases from V and 7 bases from J, the junction contained 6 bases not matched to a gene. The CDR3 contains 14 residues. CDR3 amino acids: CASSEGQGIEKLFF. Written as DNA, the CDR3 is TGTGCCAGCAGCGAAGGACAGGGAATTGAAAAACTGTTTTTT.

This chain uses TRBV11-3 with TRBJ2-2; D is unresolved. The CDR3 runs 13 residues. V lost 5 bases, J lost 1 base, and 5 bases lay in between. The germline gives CDR1 SGHNT, CDR2 YENEEA. The DNA of the CDR3 is TGTGCCAGCAGCGGCAGGAACACCGGGGAGCTGTTTTTT. It yields the protein CASSGRNTGELFF.

The chain is built from TRBV4-2 and TRBJ2-7; no clear D gene. This CDR3 has 12 amino acids. The germline V gene has CDR1 LGHNA and CDR2 YNFKEQ. V was clipped by 0 bases and J by 7 bases, with 7 bases between them. The CDR3: CASSQDRAEQYF. In DNA form, the CDR3 reads TGTGCCAGCAGCCAAGATAGGGCGGAGCAGTACTTC.

The rearrangement joins TRBV29-1 to TRBJ1-2, with D perhaps matching TRBD1 (6 bases). CDR1 is SQVTM and CDR2 is ANQGSEA in the germline V gene. Trimming took 1 base from V and 8 from J, leaving 14 bases between them. The CDR3 has 13 residues. Written as DNA, the CDR3 is TGCAGCGTTGAAGGGCAGGGAGGGGGAGGCTACACCTTC. This sequence encodes CSVEGQGGGGYTF.

The chain couples TRBV4-1 to TRBJ2-1; D gene uncertain. Germline V gives CDR1 MGHRA, CDR2 YSYEKL. This CDR3 spans 16 amino acids. The ends were cut back, 4 bases at V and 5 bases at J, with 18 bases in the middle. For the CDR3, the DNA is TGCGCCAGCAGCCCCATTTTGCAGAACACCGACAATGAGCAGTTCTTC. This encodes CASSPILQNTDNEQFF.

This clone was recorded once. The chain is built from TRBV11-2 and TRBJ1-2; TRBD1 agrees at 7 bases. The CDR3 consists of 13 residues. The trim removed 5 bases at V and 11 bases at J, leaving 11 bases unmatched. CDR1 and CDR2 from the germline V gene are SGHAT and FQNNGV. The chain's CDR3 is CASSLPGTVLYTF. In DNA, the CDR3 is TGTGCCAGCAGCCTGCCTGGGACAGTCCTGTACACCTTC. Based on the CDR3 plus reference TRBV11-2 and TRBJ1-2, the full variable domain is EAGVAQSPRYKIIEKRQSVAFWCNPISGHATLYWYQQILGQGPKLLIQFQNNGVVDDSQLPKDRFSAERLKGVDSTLKIQPAKLEDSAVYLCASSLPGTVLYTFGSGTRLTVV.

The chain recombines TRBV5-4 with TRBJ1-1; D perhaps matches TRBD1 (5 bases). The CDR3 runs 13 residues. Germline V lookup: CDR1 SGHNT, CDR2 YYREEE (reference sequence). Between the trimmed V and J ends, which lost 4 bases and 1 base, there was a span of 8 bases. In DNA, the CDR3 is TGTGCCAGCAGCGACCAGGGGAACACTGAAGCTTTCTTT. Translation gives CASSDQGNTEAFF.

The gene calls are TRBV5-4 and TRBJ1-1; perhaps TRBD1 as D (5 bases). V lost 2 bases and J 1 base, leaving 15 bases between the germline ends. Germline V lookup: CDR1 SGHNT, CDR2 YYREEE (reference sequence). The CDR3 is 16 residues long. CDR3 coding DNA: TGTGCCAGCAGCTTAATGGGGGATTACAGGAACACTGAAGCTTTCTTT. Translating it yields CASSLMGDYRNTEAFF.

The chain uses TRBV15 and TRBJ2-7; 8 nucleotides match TRBD1. The V segment lost 8 bases and the J segment 1 base; nucleotides outside the gene matches: 7. The CDR3 has 14 amino acids. Germline CDR1 and CDR2: LNHNV and YYDKDF (reference sequence). The CDR3 here is CATRQTGGSYEQYF. The DNA of the CDR3 is TGTGCCACCCGTCAAACAGGGGGGTCCTACGAGCAGTACTTC.

This chain joins TRBV6-4 and TRBJ2-3, with 10 positions matching TRBD2. CDR1 and CDR2 from the germline V gene are MRHNA and SNTAGT. V lost 3 bases, J lost 1 base, and 1 base stayed unmatched. This CDR3 has 15 residues. The CDR3 bases are TGTGCCAGCAGTGAAGGGACTAGCGGCACAGATACGCAGTATTTT. Protein product: CASSEGTSGTDTQYF.

This chain joins TRBV6-1 and TRBJ2-3; possibly TRBD1 for D (6 bases). Germline loops: CDR1 MNHNS, CDR2 SASEGT. This CDR3 spans 15 amino acids. V was pared by 3 bases and J by 4 bases, with 14 bases between. This CDR3 reads CASSETGERADTQYF. Here the CDR3 DNA reads TGTGCCAGCAGTGAGACAGGAGAGCGAGCAGATACGCAGTATTTT.

The gene calls are TRBV18 and TRBJ2-1; tentatively, D is TRBD1 or TRBD2 (5 bases each). Germline V CDR1 and CDR2: KGHSH, LQKENI. The CDR3 length is 19 residues. The ends were cut back, 10 bases at V and 7 bases at J, with 35 bases in the middle. The CDR3: CATHLPILARRSTDNEQFF. In DNA form, the CDR3 reads TGTGCCACCCATCTCCCAATTCTAGCTCGAAGGTCGACAGATAATGAGCAGTTCTTC.

The rearrangement links TRBV27 to TRBJ2-1, with 11 bases identical to TRBD2. Trimming took 3 bases from V and 5 from J; bases not matched to a gene: 9. This CDR3 comprises 17 residues. CDR1 MNHEY and CDR2 SMNVEV come from the germline V gene (reference sequence). The CDR3 DNA is TGTGCCAGCAGTTTTGGTGCTAGCGGGAGGTTCAACAATGAGCAGTTCTTC. Amino acids: CASSFGASGRFNNEQFF.

The chain is built from TRBV11-2 and TRBJ2-4; 9 bases fit TRBD1. V lost 0 bases to trimming and J lost 0 bases; unmatched junction nucleotides: 12. CDR3 length: 20 amino acids. CDR1 and CDR2 from the germline V gene are SGHAT and FQNNGV. The CDR3 DNA is TGTGCCAGCAGCTTAGATCCCCGGGACAGGGTCTCCTTAGCCAAAAACATTCAGTACTTC. This codes for CASSLDPRDRVSLAKNIQYF.

The chain couples TRBV5-1 to TRBJ1-1; D is uncertain. Trimming removed 0 bases at V and 1 base at J, with 4 bases between. The CDR3 spans 13 residues. Germline assignment: CDR1 SGHRS and CDR2 YFSETQ. This CDR3 is CASSLVPNTEAFF. The CDR3 DNA sequence: TGCGCCAGCAGCTTGGTGCCGAACACTGAAGCTTTCTTT.

The rearrangement links TRBV29-1 to TRBJ1-1; the D is unclear. CDR3 length equals 14 residues. Germline-derived CDR1 and CDR2 are SQVTM and ANQGSEA. V lost 5 bases and J lost 1, with 14 bases in between. The CDR3 coding sequence is TGCAGCGTTTCTTCTGGTCAGGAGAACACTGAAGCTTTCTTT. Translated: CSVSSGQENTEAFF. Full variable domain (remainder filled in from reference TRBV29-1 and TRBJ1-1): SAVISQKPSRDICQRGTSLTIQCQVDSQVTMMFWYRQQPGQSLTLIATANQGSEATYESGFVIDKFPISRPNLTFSTLTVSNMSPEDSSIYLCSVSSGQENTEAFFGQGTRLTVV.

This chain links TRBV5-1 with TRBJ2-6; D may be TRBD2 (5 bases). Germline V gives CDR1 SGHRS, CDR2 YFSETQ. With 1 base removed from V and 0 bases from J, the gap between germline ends came to 20 bases. This CDR3 is 20 amino acids long. CDR3 sequence: CASSLRCGSCMNSGANVLTF. CDR3 sequence (DNA): TGCGCCAGCAGCTTGCGTTGCGGGTCGTGCATGAACTCTGGGGCCAACGTCCTGACTTTC.